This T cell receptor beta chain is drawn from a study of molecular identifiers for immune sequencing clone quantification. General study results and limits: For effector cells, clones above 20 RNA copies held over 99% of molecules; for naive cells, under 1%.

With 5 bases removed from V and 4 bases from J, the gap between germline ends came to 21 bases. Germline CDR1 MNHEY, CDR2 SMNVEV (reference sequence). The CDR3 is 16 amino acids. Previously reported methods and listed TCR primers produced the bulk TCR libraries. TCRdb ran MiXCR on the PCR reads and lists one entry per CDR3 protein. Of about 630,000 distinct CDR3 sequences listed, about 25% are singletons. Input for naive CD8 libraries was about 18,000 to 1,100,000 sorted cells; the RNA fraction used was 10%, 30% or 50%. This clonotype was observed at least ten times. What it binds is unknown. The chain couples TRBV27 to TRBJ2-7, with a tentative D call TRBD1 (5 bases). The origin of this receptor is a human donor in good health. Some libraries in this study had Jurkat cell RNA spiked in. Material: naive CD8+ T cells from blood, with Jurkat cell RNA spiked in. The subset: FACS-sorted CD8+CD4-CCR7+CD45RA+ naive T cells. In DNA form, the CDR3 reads TGTGCCAGCAGTCCGACAGTCCTCCGGGCCTTGTACGAGCAGTACTTC. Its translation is CASSPTVLRALYEQYF.